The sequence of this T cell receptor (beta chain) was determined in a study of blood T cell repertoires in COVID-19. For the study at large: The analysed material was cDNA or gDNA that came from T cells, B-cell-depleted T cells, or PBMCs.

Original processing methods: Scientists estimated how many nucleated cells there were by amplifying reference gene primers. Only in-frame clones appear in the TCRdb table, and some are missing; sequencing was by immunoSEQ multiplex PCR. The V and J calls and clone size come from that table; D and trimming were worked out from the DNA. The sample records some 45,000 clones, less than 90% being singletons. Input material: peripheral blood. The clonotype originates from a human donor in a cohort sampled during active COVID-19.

The CDR3 DNA is TGTGCCAGCAGCGGGGGACAGAATCAGCCCCAGCATTTT. It is translated as CASSGGQNQPQHF. The chain uses TRBV5-8 and TRBJ1-5; 7 bases agree with TRBD1. In germline, CDR1 is SGHTS, CDR2 YDEGEE. V was clipped by 4 bases and J by 4 bases; unmatched bases: 2. The length of the CDR3 is 13 residues.